The 9 T cell receptor beta chains given below trace back to one sample, sequenced in a study of early T cells in non-severe SARS-CoV-2 infection. Each CDR3 protein is one row after TCRdb ran MiXCR on the 5' RACE reads. The sample lists 45,000 to 60,000 distinct CDR3 sequences; about 10% were seen once. Sequenced material: whole blood, taken at baseline. The receptors here all came from an adult who was a healthcare worker with PCR-confirmed SARS-CoV-2 infection or an uninfected control (not recorded which).

There are many counts of this clonotype. The chain is built from TRBV28 and TRBJ2-2, with no clear D. Trimming removed 5 bases from V and 6 bases from J, with 10 bases in between. CDR1 is MDHEN and CDR2 is SYDVKM in the germline V gene. The CDR3 covers 13 residues. CDR3 coding DNA: TGTGCCAGCAGTACGCCCCTCCCCGGGGAGCTGTTTTTT. As protein: CASSTPLPGELFF.

The genes are TRBV20-1 and TRBJ1-1; 9 bases fit TRBD1. Germline CDR1 is DFQATT and CDR2 is SNEGSKA (reference sequence). The trim removed 4 bases at V and 4 bases at J, leaving 7 bases unmatched. The CDR3 contains 14 residues. CDR3 nucleotide sequence: TGCAGTGCTACACAGGGGGCGATGTCCACTGAAGCTTTCTTT. Translated: CSATQGAMSTEAFF.

This clonotype has ten or more counts. The gene calls are TRBV19 and TRBJ2-2, with 7 bases matching TRBD2. The V segment lost 5 bases and the J segment 2 bases; nucleotides outside the gene matches: 5. Per germline, CDR1 LNHDA and CDR2 SQIVND (reference sequence). The length of the CDR3 is 15 residues. This chain's CDR3 is CASSSGLVNTGELFF. The CDR3 DNA is TGTGCCAGTAGTTCAGGACTAGTAAACACCGGGGAGCTGTTTTTT.

This clonotype was recorded a few times. A read error may account for a junction end that differs from germline. The chain uses TRBV4-2 and TRBJ2-1, with D perhaps given as TRBD1 or TRBD2 (5 bases each). The CDR3 is made up of 14 amino acids. CDR1 and CDR2 from the germline V gene are LGHNA and YNFKEQ. The CDR3: CASSQESETGRGPF. Here the CDR3 DNA reads TGTGCCAGCAGCCAAGAGTCGGAAACGGGACGAGGCCCCTTC.

This clonotype was seen ten or more times. The rearrangement links TRBV20-1 to TRBJ2-7, with D maybe TRBD2 (6 bases). The CDR3 totals 16 residues. V gave up 4 bases and J gave up 4 bases, with 23 bases separating them. CDR1 DFQATT and CDR2 SNEGSKA come from the germline V gene (reference sequence). Here the CDR3 DNA reads TGCAGTGCTAAGGTTGCCCGGGGCGGGGCAGCGTACGAGCAGTACTTC. This encodes CSAKVARGGAAYEQYF.

V usage is TRBV20-1 and J usage is TRBJ1-2; possible D gene TRBD1, 6 bases. Germline V gene lookup returns CDR1 DFQATT and CDR2 SNEGSKA (reference sequence). The germline V and J ends were trimmed by 5 bases and 7 bases, with 17 bases remaining between them. There are 13 residues in the CDR3. The CDR3 DNA is TGCAGTGCTCCACCGGGACAAGGTCTTGGCTACACCTTC. Its translation: CSAPPGQGLGYTF.

There are many counts of this clonotype. The chain carries TRBV18 and TRBJ1-1, with 9 bases aligning to TRBD1. The CDR3 runs to 14 residues. Looked up from germline, CDR1 is KGHSH and CDR2 is LQKENI. Trimming took 4 bases from V and 0 from J; bases not matched to a gene: 0. CDR3: CASSRDRVNTEAFF. CDR3 sequence (DNA): TGTGCCAGCTCACGGGACAGGGTGAACACTGAAGCTTTCTTT.

The chain links TRBV7-9 to TRBJ2-5; 11 bases are a match to TRBD2. CDR1 is SEHNR and CDR2 is FQNEAQ in the germline V gene (reference sequence). CDR3 length: 17 residues. With 4 bases clipped from V and 2 bases from J, the junction kept 9 bases outside the gene matches. CDR3 in DNA: TGTGCCAGCAGCTACAGACTAGCGGGATTGGGACAAGAGACCCAGTACTTC. Its protein is CASSYRLAGLGQETQYF.

There are a few counts of this clonotype. The chain employs TRBV7-2 and TRBJ2-7; weak D call: TRBD2 (6 bases). CDR3 size: 15 residues. V shed 2 bases and J shed 4 bases, with 15 bases lying between them. Germline-derived CDR1 and CDR2 are SGHTA and FQGNSA. CDR3 bases: TGTGCCAGCAGCTTATTTGTGGGGGGTGCTTACGAGCAGTACTTC. Protein sequence: CASSLFVGGAYEQYF.